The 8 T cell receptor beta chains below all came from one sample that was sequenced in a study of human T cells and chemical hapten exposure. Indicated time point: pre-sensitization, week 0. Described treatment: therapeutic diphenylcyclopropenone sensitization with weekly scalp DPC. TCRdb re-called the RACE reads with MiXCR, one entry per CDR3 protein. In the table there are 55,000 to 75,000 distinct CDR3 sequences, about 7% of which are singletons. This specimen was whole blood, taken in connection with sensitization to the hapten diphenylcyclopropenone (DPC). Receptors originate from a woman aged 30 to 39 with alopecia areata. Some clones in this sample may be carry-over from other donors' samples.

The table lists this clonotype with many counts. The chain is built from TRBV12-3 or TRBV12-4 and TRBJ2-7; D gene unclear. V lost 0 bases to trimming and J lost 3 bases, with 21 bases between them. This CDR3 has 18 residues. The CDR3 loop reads CASSLAPMGPRFIYEQYF. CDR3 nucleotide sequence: TGTGCCAGCAGTTTAGCCCCTATGGGTCCACGGTTTATCTACGAGCAGTACTTC.

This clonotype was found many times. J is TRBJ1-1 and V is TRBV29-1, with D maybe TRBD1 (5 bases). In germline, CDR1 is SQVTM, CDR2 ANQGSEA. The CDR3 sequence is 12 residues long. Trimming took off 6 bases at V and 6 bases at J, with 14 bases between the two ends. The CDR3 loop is CSVVGGTPEAFF. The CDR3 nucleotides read TGCAGCGTCGTGGGAGGGACCCCTGAAGCTTTCTTT.

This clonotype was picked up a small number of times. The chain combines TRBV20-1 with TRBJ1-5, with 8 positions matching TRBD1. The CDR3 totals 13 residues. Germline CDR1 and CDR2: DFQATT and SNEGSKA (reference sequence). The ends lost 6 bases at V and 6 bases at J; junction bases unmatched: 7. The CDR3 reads CSAITDRGQPQHF. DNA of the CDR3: TGCAGTGCAATAACCGACAGGGGTCAGCCCCAGCATTTT.

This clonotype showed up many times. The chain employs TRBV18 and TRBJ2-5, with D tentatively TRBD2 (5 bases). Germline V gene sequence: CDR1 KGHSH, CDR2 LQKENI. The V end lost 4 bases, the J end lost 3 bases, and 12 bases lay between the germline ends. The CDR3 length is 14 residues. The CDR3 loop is CASSRTGREETQYF. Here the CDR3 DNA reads TGTGCCAGCTCACGGACGGGGAGAGAAGAGACCCAGTACTTC. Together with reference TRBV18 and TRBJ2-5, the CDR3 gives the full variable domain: NAGVMQNPRHLVRRRGQEARLRCSPMKGHSHVYWYRQLPEEGLKFMVYLQKENIIDESGMPKERFSAEFPKEGPSILRIQQVVRGDSAAYFCASSRTGREETQYFGPGTRLLVL.

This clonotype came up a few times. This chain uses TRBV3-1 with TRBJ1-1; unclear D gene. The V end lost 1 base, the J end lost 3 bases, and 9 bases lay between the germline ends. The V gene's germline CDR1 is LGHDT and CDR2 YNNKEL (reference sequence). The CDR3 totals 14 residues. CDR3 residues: CASSQVDFYTEAFF. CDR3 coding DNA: TGTGCCAGCAGCCAAGTGGATTTTTACACTGAAGCTTTCTTT.

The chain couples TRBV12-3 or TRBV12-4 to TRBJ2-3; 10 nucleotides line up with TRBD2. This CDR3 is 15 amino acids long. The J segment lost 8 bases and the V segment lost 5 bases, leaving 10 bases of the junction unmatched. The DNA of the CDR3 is TGTGCCAGCAGTAGGACTAGCGGTCCCCCGGGTACGCAGTATTTT. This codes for CASSRTSGPPGTQYF.

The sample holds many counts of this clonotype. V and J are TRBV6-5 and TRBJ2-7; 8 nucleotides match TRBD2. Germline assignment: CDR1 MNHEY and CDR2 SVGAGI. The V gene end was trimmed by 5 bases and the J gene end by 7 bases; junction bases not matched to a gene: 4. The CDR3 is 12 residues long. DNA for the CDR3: TGTGCCAGCAGTCCGGGGGGGCTGGAGCAGTACTTC. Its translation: CASSPGGLEQYF.

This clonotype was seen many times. The CDR3, as DNA: TGCAGTGCTATATCCCGTTGGAATGAGCAGTTCTTC. Its protein product is CSAISRWNEQFF. V gene TRBV20-1 combines with J gene TRBJ2-1; D is ambiguous. Germline V gene data show CDR1 as DFQATT and CDR2 as SNEGSKA (reference sequence). The V and J ends lost 4 bases and 7 bases respectively, with 11 bases between them. The CDR3 totals 12 residues.